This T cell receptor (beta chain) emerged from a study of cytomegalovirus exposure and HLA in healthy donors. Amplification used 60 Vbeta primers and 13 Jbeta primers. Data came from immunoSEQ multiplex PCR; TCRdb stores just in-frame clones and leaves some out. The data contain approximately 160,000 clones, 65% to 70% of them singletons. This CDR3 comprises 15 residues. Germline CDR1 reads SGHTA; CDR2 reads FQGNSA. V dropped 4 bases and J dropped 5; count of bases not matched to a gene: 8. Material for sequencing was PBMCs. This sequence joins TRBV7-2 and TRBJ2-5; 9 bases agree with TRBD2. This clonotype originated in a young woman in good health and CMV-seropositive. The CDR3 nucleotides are TGTGCCAGCAGCTCAGGGACTAGCAGGAGGGAGACCCAGTACTTC. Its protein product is CASSSGTSRRETQYF.